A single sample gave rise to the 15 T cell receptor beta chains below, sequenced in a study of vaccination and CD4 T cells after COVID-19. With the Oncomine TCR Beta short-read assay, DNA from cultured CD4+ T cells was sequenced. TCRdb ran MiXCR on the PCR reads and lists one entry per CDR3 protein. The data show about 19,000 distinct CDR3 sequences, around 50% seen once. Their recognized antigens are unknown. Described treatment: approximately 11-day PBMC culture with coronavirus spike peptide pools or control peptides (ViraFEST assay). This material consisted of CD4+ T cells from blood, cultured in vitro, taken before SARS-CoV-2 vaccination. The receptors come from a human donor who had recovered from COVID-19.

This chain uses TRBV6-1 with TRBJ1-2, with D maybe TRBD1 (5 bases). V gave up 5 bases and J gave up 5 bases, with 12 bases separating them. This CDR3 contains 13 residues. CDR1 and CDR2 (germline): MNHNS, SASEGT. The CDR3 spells CASSPMGLYGYTF. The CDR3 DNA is TGTGCCAGCAGTCCGATGGGGCTGTATGGCTACACCTTC.

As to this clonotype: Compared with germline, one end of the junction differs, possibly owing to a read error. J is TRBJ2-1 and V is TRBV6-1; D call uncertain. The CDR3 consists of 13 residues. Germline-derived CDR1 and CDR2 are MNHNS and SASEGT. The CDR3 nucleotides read TGTGCCAGCAGTCATGACTTTGACAAGGAGCAGTTCTTC. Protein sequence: CASSHDFDKEQFF.

Written as DNA, the CDR3 is TGTGCCAGCAGCTTAAACCAGGGGCTGGTGGGTAAGACCTACGAGCAGTACTTC. Its protein is CASSLNQGLVGKTYEQYF. The gene calls are TRBV7-2 and TRBJ2-7, with D perhaps TRBD1 (6 bases). This CDR3 is built from 18 residues. Germline values: CDR1 SGHTA, CDR2 FQGNSA. V shed 2 bases and J shed 2 bases, with 22 bases lying between them.

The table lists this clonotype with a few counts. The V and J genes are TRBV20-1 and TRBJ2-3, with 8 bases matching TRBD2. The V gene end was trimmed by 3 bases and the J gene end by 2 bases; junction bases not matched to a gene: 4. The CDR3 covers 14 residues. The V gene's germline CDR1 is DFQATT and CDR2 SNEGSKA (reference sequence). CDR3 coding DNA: TGCAGTGCTAGCGGGAGGGCCGCCACAGATACGCAGTATTTT. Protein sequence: CSASGRAATDTQYF.

The CDR3 spells CASRDRGERQPQHF. The CDR3 DNA reads TGTGCCAGCAGGGACAGGGGGGAGCGTCAGCCCCAGCATTTT. The chain has TRBV2 and TRBJ1-5; TRBD1 agrees at 10 bases. Germline V lookup: CDR1 SNHLY, CDR2 FYNNEI. With 6 bases clipped from V and 6 bases from J, the junction kept 5 bases outside the gene matches. CDR3 length: 14 amino acids.

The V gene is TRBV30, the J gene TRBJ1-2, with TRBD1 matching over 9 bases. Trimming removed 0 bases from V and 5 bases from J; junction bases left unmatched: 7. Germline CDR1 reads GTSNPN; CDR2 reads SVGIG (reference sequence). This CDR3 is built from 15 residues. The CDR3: CAWSVQGTGRYGYTF. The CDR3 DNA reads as TGTGCCTGGAGTGTACAAGGGACAGGGAGGTATGGCTACACCTTC. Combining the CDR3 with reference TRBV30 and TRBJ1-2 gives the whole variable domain SQTIHQWPATLVQPVGSPLSLECTVEGTSNPNLYWYRQAAGRGLQLLFYSVGIGQISSEVPQNLSASRPQDRQFILSSKKLLLSDSGFYLCAWSVQGTGRYGYTFGSGTRLTVV.

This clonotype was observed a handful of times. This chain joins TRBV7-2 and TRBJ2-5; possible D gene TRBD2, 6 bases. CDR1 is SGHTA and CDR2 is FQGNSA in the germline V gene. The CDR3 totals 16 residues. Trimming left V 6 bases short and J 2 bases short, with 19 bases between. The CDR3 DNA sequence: TGTGCCAGCAGATACGGGATCCTAGCGAAGCAAGAGACCCAGTACTTC. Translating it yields CASRYGILAKQETQYF.

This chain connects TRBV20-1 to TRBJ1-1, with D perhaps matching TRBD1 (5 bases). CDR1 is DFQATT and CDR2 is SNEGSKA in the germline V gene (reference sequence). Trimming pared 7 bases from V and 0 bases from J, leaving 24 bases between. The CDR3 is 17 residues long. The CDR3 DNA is TGCAGTGTCGGGAACAGGCGGTCCTTACGGATGAACACTGAAGCTTTCTTT. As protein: CSVGNRRSLRMNTEAFF.

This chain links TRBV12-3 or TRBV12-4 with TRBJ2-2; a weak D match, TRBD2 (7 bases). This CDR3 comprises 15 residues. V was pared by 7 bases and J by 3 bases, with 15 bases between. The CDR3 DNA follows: TGTGCCAGCACTTGGGCGGGGGCTCACACCGGGGAGCTGTTTTTT. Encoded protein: CASTWAGAHTGELFF.

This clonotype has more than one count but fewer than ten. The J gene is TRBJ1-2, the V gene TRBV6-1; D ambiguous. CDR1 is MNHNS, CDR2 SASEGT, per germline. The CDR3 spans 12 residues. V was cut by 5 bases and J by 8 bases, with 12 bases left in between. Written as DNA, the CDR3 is TGTGCCAGCAGTACCCCTCGGGAGGGCTACACCTTC. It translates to CASSTPREGYTF.

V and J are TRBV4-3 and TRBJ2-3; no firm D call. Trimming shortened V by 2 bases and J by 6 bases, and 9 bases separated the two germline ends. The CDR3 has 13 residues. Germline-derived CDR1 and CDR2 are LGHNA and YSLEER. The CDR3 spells CASSQSVWDTQYF. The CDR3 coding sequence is TGCGCCAGCAGCCAAAGCGTGTGGGATACGCAGTATTTT.

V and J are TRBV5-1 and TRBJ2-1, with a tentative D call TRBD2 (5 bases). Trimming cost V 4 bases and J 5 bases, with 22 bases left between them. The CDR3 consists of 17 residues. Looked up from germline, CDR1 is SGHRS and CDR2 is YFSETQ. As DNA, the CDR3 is TGCGCCAGCAGCCCACTCATCCGGACTGAGTATGACAATGAGCAGTTCTTC. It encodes CASSPLIRTEYDNEQFF. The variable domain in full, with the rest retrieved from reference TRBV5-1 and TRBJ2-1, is KAGVTQTPRYLIKTRGQQVTLSCSPISGHRSVSWYQQTPGQGLQFLFEYFSETQRNKGNFPGRFSGRQFSNSRSEMNVSTLELGDSALYLCASSPLIRTEYDNEQFFGPGTRLTVL.

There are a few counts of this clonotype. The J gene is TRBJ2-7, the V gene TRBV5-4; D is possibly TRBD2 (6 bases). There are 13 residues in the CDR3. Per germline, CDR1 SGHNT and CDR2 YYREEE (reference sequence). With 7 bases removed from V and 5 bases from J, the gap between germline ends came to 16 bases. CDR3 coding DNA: TGTGCCAGCGGAGGGGACTGGCTAAACGAGCAGTACTTC. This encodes CASGGDWLNEQYF. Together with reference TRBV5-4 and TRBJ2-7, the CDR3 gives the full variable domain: ETGVTQSPTHLIKTRGQQVTLRCSSQSGHNTVSWYQQALGQGPQFIFQYYREEENGRGNFPPRFSGLQFPNYSSELNVNALELDDSALYLCASGGDWLNEQYFGPGTRLTVT.

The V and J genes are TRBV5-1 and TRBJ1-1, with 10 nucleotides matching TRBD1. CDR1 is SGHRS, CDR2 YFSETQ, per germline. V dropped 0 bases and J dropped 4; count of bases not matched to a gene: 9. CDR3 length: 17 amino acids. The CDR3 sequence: CASSLGRDRGGGTEAFF. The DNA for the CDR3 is TGCGCCAGCAGCTTGGGCCGGGACAGGGGAGGGGGCACTGAAGCTTTCTTT.

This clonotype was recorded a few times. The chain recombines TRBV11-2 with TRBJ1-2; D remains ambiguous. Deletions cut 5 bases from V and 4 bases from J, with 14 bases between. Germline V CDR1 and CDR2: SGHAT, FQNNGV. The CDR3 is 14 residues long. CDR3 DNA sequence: TGTGCCAGCAGCCGAGACCTTAGGACCTATGGCTACACCTTC. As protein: CASSRDLRTYGYTF. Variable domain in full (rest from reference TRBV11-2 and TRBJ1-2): EAGVAQSPRYKIIEKRQSVAFWCNPISGHATLYWYQQILGQGPKLLIQFQNNGVVDDSQLPKDRFSAERLKGVDSTLKIQPAKLEDSAVYLCASSRDLRTYGYTFGSGTRLTVV.